This T cell receptor beta chain was recovered during a study of CD8 T cells in Susac syndrome. Sequencing of TCR beta was performed on blood CD8+ T cells and on blood CD4+ T cells. TEMRA cells were FACS-enriched, with CD8+ and CD4+ T cells isolated negatively. When the RNA was reverse transcribed, random hexamers were used with an input of roughly 0.45 to 1 ug. An immunoSEQ multiplex PCR amplified TCR beta CDR3 over 54 Vbeta and 13 Jbeta. TCRdb analysed the immunoSEQ multiplex PCR reads with MiXCR anew, one entry per CDR3 protein. The top ten clones hold 0.075% to 0.1% of a sample with around 170,000 distinct CDR3 sequences, roughly 95% of them seen once. The CDR3 extends over 14 amino acids. Trimming cost V 5 bases and J 4 bases, with 14 bases left between them.

Sequencing was done on a sample of CD4+ T cells from PBMCs. The sequence was collected from a human donor with Susac syndrome. The rearrangement joins TRBV12-3 or TRBV12-4 to TRBJ2-5; D is possibly TRBD2 (6 bases). This CDR3 reads CASSLSSGGETQYF. The CDR3 bases are TGTGCCAGCAGTCTCTCCTCCGGGGGAGAGACCCAGTACTTC.